This section outlines one TCR beta chain sequence together with its context. This sample is part of a study of blood T cell repertoires in COVID-19. Overall study: Donors in the United States, Italy and Spain gave samples during acute or convalescent COVID-19. PBMCs, B-cell-depleted T cells, or T cells were the source of the cDNA or gDNA that made up the material.

The CDR3 consists of 14 residues. V was cut by 3 bases and J by 5 bases, with 13 bases left in between. Germline V gives CDR1 ENHRY, CDR2 SYGVKD. Study processing details: Amplifying reference gene primers gave estimates of nucleated cell counts. Produced via immunoSEQ multiplex PCR; TCRdb's table is partial and in-frame only. V and J calls and clone size follow that table, whereas D and trimming were derived from the DNA. The sample has roughly 150,000 clones; roughly 89% are singletons. This sequence joins TRBV10-3 and TRBJ2-5; D perhaps matches TRBD1 (6 bases). This clonotype was obtained from a human donor in a cohort sampled during active COVID-19. The sequenced sample consisted of peripheral blood. The CDR3 protein is CAISDIGGTETQYF. The CDR3 DNA reads as TGTGCCATCAGTGATATAGGGGGTACGGAGACCCAGTACTTC.